A single sample gave rise to the 3 T cell receptor beta chains below, sequenced in a study of T cells in Graves' hyperthyroidism and ophthalmopathy. Amplification of TCR beta CDR3 regions was performed using RNA transcripts as template. HTBI primers were employed in a first-round RT-PCR of the TCR CDR3. TCRdb called the multiplex PCR reads again in MiXCR, with one record for every CDR3 protein. The table has 280,000 or so distinct CDR3 sequences, roughly 15% seen once. The sample consisted of blood. The receptor source for this set is a woman aged 45-65 years with Graves' hyperthyroidism that later progressed to Graves' ophthalmopathy.

The chain recombines TRBV28 with TRBJ2-5, with D possibly TRBD2 on 6 matching bases. Trimming pared 6 bases from V and 5 bases from J, leaving 22 bases between. This CDR3 has 16 residues. Germline V gene data show CDR1 as MDHEN and CDR2 as SYDVKM. The CDR3 nucleotides are TGTGCCAGCAGCAATACCGGGACTCCGGGGGTGGAGACCCAGTACTTC. It codes for CASSNTGTPGVETQYF.

Of note for this clonotype: This may be a read error, as it is one base from a much larger clone. The CDR3 does not end in the conserved phenylalanine or tryptophan, so this is likely a read error. V is TRBV20-1 and J is TRBJ2-1; no clear D gene. The CDR3 has 12 amino acids. Trimming cost V 6 bases and J 9 bases, with 15 bases left between them. The germline V gene has CDR1 DFQATT and CDR2 SNEGSKA (reference sequence). CDR3 nucleotide sequence: TGCAGTGCACCCTTAGTTCCGGCTGAGCAGTTCCTC. As protein: CSAPLVPAEQFL.

This clonotype was detected once. At one of its ends the junction is not consistent with the germline gene, which may arise from a read error. The V gene is TRBV2, the J gene TRBJ2-7; D call uncertain. In germline, CDR1 is SNHLY, CDR2 FYNNEI. CDR3 size: 14 residues. Written as DNA, the CDR3 is TGTGCCAGCAATGAAGAATCGGACCAATGCGAGCAGTACTTC. This translates into CASNEESDQCEQYF. Filled out from reference TRBV2 and TRBJ2-7, the complete variable domain reads EPEVTQTPSHQVTQMGQEVILRCVPISNHLYFYWYRQILGQKVEFLVSFYNNEISEKSEIFDDQFSVERPDGSNFTLKIRSTKLEDSAMYFCASNEESDQCEQYFGPGTRLTVT.